A selection of T cell receptor beta chains follows, all from one sample in a study of OX40 agonist ivuxolimab in advanced cancers. The method was immunoSEQ multiplex PCR; TCRdb's version includes in-frame clones alone and lacks a portion of them. This sample carries 100,000 to 150,000 clones, about 93% of them seen once, and the ten largest clones take more than 0.15%. The specimen was CD4+ or CD8+ T cells sorted from blood, collected in a trial of the OX40 agonist ivuxolimab. Receptor source: an adult with an advanced solid tumor such as melanoma, head and neck, liver or kidney cancer. Each CDR3 is given with its conserved first and last residue. D genes are given only for firm matches. Clone sizes are given selectively: once, few, many, or a class where the clone is expanded.

d_call j_call clone_size v_call cdr3_nt cdr3_aa
NA TRBJ2-7 NA TRBV4-1 TGCGCCAGCAGCCAAGATACCTCCTACGAGCAGTACTTC CASSQDTSYEQYF
NA TRBJ2-1 few TRBV6-1 TGTGCCAGCAGCGAGGCCGGGGGGCGGGGTGAGCAGTTCTTC CASSEAGGRGEQFF
TRBD1 TRBJ1-2 NA TRBV20-1 TGCAGTGCTCGGGACAGGAGGGGCTACACCTTC CSARDRRGYTF
NA TRBJ2-7 few TRBV11-2 TGTGCCAGCAGCCCTCGGACTAACGAGCAGTACTTC CASSPRTNEQYF
TRBD1 TRBJ1-1 NA TRBV19 TGTGCCAGTAGTATTGGGACAGTGAACACTGAAGCTTTCTTT CASSIGTVNTEAFF
TRBD1 TRBJ1-5 NA TRBV6-6 TGTGCCAGCAGTTACGTGACAGGGGAAGGGCAGCCCCAGCATTTT CASSYVTGEGQPQHF
NA TRBJ2-7 NA TRBV19 TGTGCCAGTAGTATAGGGACAGCGATCGCCTACGAGCAGTACTTC CASSIGTAIAYEQYF
TRBD1 TRBJ1-1 NA TRBV4-1 TGCGCCAGCAGCCGCAGGACAGGGGAAGGTACTGAAGCTTTCTTT CASSRRTGEGTEAFF
TRBD1 TRBJ1-4 NA TRBV28 TGTGCCAGCAGTCCCCAGGGACAGACGAATGAAAAACTGTTTTTT CASSPQGQTNEKLFF
TRBD1 TRBJ1-5 few TRBV7-7 TGTGCCAGCAGCTTAGAGGGACAGCCCCAACCCAATCAGCCCCAGCATTTT CASSLEGQPQPNQPQHF
NA TRBJ1-4 NA TRBV14 TGTGCCAGCAGCCAGGAGGCGGGGAAGGAAAAACTGTTTTTT CASSQEAGKEKLFF
NA TRBJ2-3 NA TRBV7-2 TGTGCCAGCAGCCGGGCGGGAATGGAAACGCAGTATTTT CASSRAGMETQYF
NA TRBJ1-5 once TRBV23-1 TGCGCCAGCAGTGGTAGGGTTAGCAATCAGCCCCAGCATTTT CASSGRVSNQPQHF
NA TRBJ1-2 NA TRBV6-1 TGTGCCAGCAGTTTGCGGACAGAATACATCTATGGCTACACCTTC CASSLRTEYIYGYTF
NA TRBJ1-1 NA TRBV19 TGTGCCAGCCTCAAGCCCACAGGGCGCAACACTGAAGCTTTCTTT CASLKPTGRNTEAFF
NA TRBJ2-7 few TRBV6-6 TGTGCCAGCAGCCTTAAAAGAAAGGAGCAGTACTTC CASSLKRKEQYF
NA TRBJ1-1 NA TRBV5-1 TGCGCCAGCAGCCAAGGGGAATCTGAAGCTTTCTTT CASSQGESEAFF
NA TRBJ2-7 NA TRBV15 TGTGCCACCCGTCCTCGGGCTGGGTACGAGCAGTACTTC CATRPRAGYEQYF
TRBD2 TRBJ2-7 NA TRBV28 TGTGCCAGCTGGACTAGCGGGAGACCCAACGAGCAGTACTTC CASWTSGRPNEQYF
TRBD2 TRBJ2-1 NA TRBV5-6 TGTGCCAGCAGCTCACCGGGGGAGCGGGGGACCTACAATGAGCAGTTCTTC CASSSPGERGTYNEQFF
TRBD2 TRBJ2-1 NA TRBV2 TGTGCCAGCAGTGAAAGGCGTCTAGCGGGGGGAAATGAGCAGTTCTTC CASSERRLAGGNEQFF
NA TRBJ1-4 NA TRBV7-8 TGTGCCAGCAGCCTCGACGCCGGGACGAACGAAAAACTGTTTTTT CASSLDAGTNEKLFF
NA TRBJ1-3 NA TRBV5-1 TGCGCCAGCAGCTTGGACAGGGCTGGAAACACCATATATTTT CASSLDRAGNTIYF
TRBD2 TRBJ2-7 NA TRBV6-1 TGTGCCAGCAGTGACTTAGGGGCTAGCGGTTCCTACGAGCAGTACTTC CASSDLGASGSYEQYF
NA TRBJ2-1 NA TRBV6-1 TGTGCCAGCAGTCCTTCCGCCTTAGCTGTAAATGAGCAGTTCTTC CASSPSALAVNEQFF
NA TRBJ1-5 NA TRBV10-3 TGTGCCATCAGTGGGGAGACTTATAGCAATCAGCCCCAGCATTTT CAISGETYSNQPQHF
NA TRBJ1-2 NA TRBV5-4 TGTGCCAGCAGCTTGGCCGGGGGGGCTAGGGGCTACACCTTC CASSLAGGARGYTF
NA TRBJ2-6 NA TRBV5-1 TGCGCCAGCAGCACACAACCCACGGGCTCTGGGGCCAACGTCCTGACTTTC CASSTQPTGSGANVLTF
TRBD1 TRBJ2-1 NA TRBV5-5 TGTGCCAGCAGCTTGGCCAAAGTACCGGGACAGGGCCCCCATGAGCAGTTCTTC CASSLAKVPGQGPHEQFF
NA TRBJ1-2 NA TRBV7-8 TGTGCCAGCAGCCGCACCGAAGGAAGGTGGGGCTACACCTTC CASSRTEGRWGYTF
TRBD2 TRBJ2-1 NA TRBV7-6 TGTGCCAGCAGCTTAAATTTGAGACTAGCGGGAAACAATGAGCAGTTCTTC CASSLNLRLAGNNEQFF
TRBD2 TRBJ2-1 NA TRBV19 TGTGCCAGTAATAGCGGGAGCGCCTACAATGAGCAGTTCTTC CASNSGSAYNEQFF
NA TRBJ2-2 NA TRBV18 TGTGCCAGCTCACCTTCGATTTCATCTACCGGGGAGCTGTTTTTT CASSPSISSTGELFF
NA TRBJ2-5 NA TRBV20-1 TGCAGTGCTAGAGATCGGGAGACCCAGTACTTC CSARDRETQYF
TRBD1 TRBJ1-1 NA TRBV5-1 TGCGCCAGCAGCATATCGGGACAGGGGAACACTGAAGCTTTCTTT CASSISGQGNTEAFF
NA TRBJ2-7 NA TRBV5-1 TGCGCCAGCAGCTTGGGGCTACCGGGGTACGAGCAGTACTTC CASSLGLPGYEQYF
NA TRBJ2-2 few TRBV29-1 TGCAGCGTTGAAGATGGGGGCTTCTATCCCACCGGGGAGCTGTTTTTT CSVEDGGFYPTGELFF
NA TRBJ2-7 NA TRBV25-1 TGTGCCAGCACCAGGACCGGCGAGCAGTACTTC CASTRTGEQYF
NA TRBJ2-7 few TRBV10-3 TGTGCCATCAGTGACGGGCTCACACCCACATTC CAISDGLTPTF
NA TRBJ2-3 NA TRBV6-6 TGTGCCAGCAGCCTCACAGATACGCAGTATTTT CASSLTDTQYF
NA TRBJ1-5 NA TRBV30 TGTGCCTGGAGCATGGGGACATCTAATCAGCCCCAGCATTTT CAWSMGTSNQPQHF
TRBD1 TRBJ1-1 NA TRBV19 TGTGCCAGTACCCAACAGGGGTACACTGAAGCTTTCTTT CASTQQGYTEAFF
NA TRBJ2-7 NA TRBV2 TGTGCCAGTGGGCGTTACGAGCAGTACTTC CASGRYEQYF
NA TRBJ1-1 NA TRBV27 TGTGCCAGCAGTCCCATGCTAGGGCGGGGGAACACTGAAGCTTTCTTT CASSPMLGRGNTEAFF
TRBD2 TRBJ2-1 NA TRBV9 TGTGCCAGCAGCGTGAGCGGGAGGGGGTACAATGAGCAGTTCTTC CASSVSGRGYNEQFF
NA TRBJ1-2 NA TRBV9 TGTGCCAGCAGCTCAACGATATGGGACTATGGCTACACCTTC CASSSTIWDYGYTF